This T cell receptor beta chain was captured in a study of T cells in Graves' hyperthyroidism and ophthalmopathy. The diagnoses drew upon clinical symptoms, serum thyroxine and TRAb, thyroid ultrasound and orbital computed tomography. The CDR3 extends over 15 amino acids. The germline V gene has CDR1 SGHAT and CDR2 FQNNGV. V lost 5 bases and J lost 6; bases outside the gene matches: 8. RNA transcripts yielded amplified TCR beta CDR3 regions. The TCR CDR3 was amplified in a first-round RT-PCR using the HTBI primer set. One entry per CDR3 protein, called by TCRdb with MiXCR from the multiplex PCR reads. The table lists about 640,000 distinct CDR3 sequences, 20% to 25% of them singletons. This clonotype was seen repeatedly, ten times or more. Antigen: not known. Study-level results: Blood also contained most expanded thyroid clonotypes above 0.001.

Sequences were obtained from blood. This rearrangement joins TRBV11-2 to TRBJ2-1; 9 bases fit TRBD1. The TCR originated in a man aged 30 to 39 with Graves' ophthalmopathy. The CDR3 coding sequence is TGTGCCAGCAGCCCGGGGGTACAGGGGGCCAATGAGCAGTTCTTC. This encodes CASSPGVQGANEQFF.